This TCR beta chain derives from a study of blood T cell repertoires in COVID-19. Study context: Sites in the United States, Italy and Spain provided acute and convalescent COVID-19 samples.

Participants had their cohort set by participant-reported clinical history. The V end was cut by 4 bases, the J end by 4 bases, with 14 bases between. The CDR3 covers 15 residues. Germline CDR1 and CDR2: SGHTA and FQGNSA. Data came from immunoSEQ multiplex PCR; TCRdb stores just in-frame clones and leaves some out. This table holds about 350,000 clones, about 90% found once. This receptor was obtained from a woman aged 25 to 39 who had recovered from COVID-19. Sequenced sample: PBMCs or T cells enriched from blood (not recorded which). V usage is TRBV7-2 and J usage is TRBJ2-1; D is unresolved. The CDR3 loop reads CASSSEVLTYNEQFF. The CDR3, as DNA: TGTGCCAGCAGCTCAGAGGTCCTCACGTACAATGAGCAGTTCTTC.